Listed below are T cell receptor beta chains from one sample, sequenced in a study of shared clonotypes between healthy human individuals. Only in-frame clones appear in the TCRdb table, and some are missing; sequencing was by immunoSEQ multiplex PCR. The sample yields about 2,100,000 clones, around 93% seen once. Sequenced input: naive CD8+ T cells from PBMCs. These receptors were taken from a man aged 18 to 30 in good health. Some clones in this sample may be carry-over from other donors' samples. Each CDR3 is given with its conserved first and last residue. A D gene is named only where the DNA matches it firmly. The size of a clone is reported for some rows only, either as once, few or many, or as a class for expanded clones.

j_gene: TRBJ2-1
abundance: .
v_gene: TRBV4-1
len: 15
d_gene: TRBD1
CDR3nt: TGCGCCAGCAGCCCCCTCGAGACAGGGGTCAATGAGCAGTTCTTC
CDR3aa: CASSPLETGVNEQFF

j_gene: TRBJ1-4
abundance: .
v_gene: TRBV7-9
len: 16
d_gene: TRBD1
CDR3nt: TGTGCCAGCAGCTTAGCACCGCAGGGGGCAGTTGAAAAACTGTTTTTT
CDR3aa: CASSLAPQGAVEKLFF

j_gene: TRBJ2-5
abundance: .
v_gene: TRBV9
len: 14
d_gene: TRBD2
CDR3nt: TGTGCCAGCAGCCCGAGCGGGAGGGGTGAGACCCAGTACTTC
CDR3aa: CASSPSGRGETQYF

j_gene: TRBJ2-1
abundance: .
v_gene: TRBV27
len: 12
d_gene: .
CDR3nt: TGTGCCAGCAGTTTATCCCGGACTCCCCAGTTCTTC
CDR3aa: CASSLSRTPQFF

j_gene: TRBJ1-4
abundance: .
v_gene: TRBV7-2
len: 15
d_gene: .
CDR3nt: TGTGCCAGCAGCTTATGGGTGGGGATAAATGAAAAACTGTTTTTT
CDR3aa: CASSLWVGINEKLFF

j_gene: TRBJ1-1
abundance: .
v_gene: TRBV19
len: 14
d_gene: .
CDR3nt: TGTGCCAGTAGTATTCTCTCGGGGAACACTGAAGCTTTCTTT
CDR3aa: CASSILSGNTEAFF

j_gene: TRBJ1-5
abundance: .
v_gene: TRBV7-6
len: 13
d_gene: .
CDR3nt: TGTGCCAGCAGCTTAGGGAGTCGGCAGCCCCAGCATTTT
CDR3aa: CASSLGSRQPQHF

j_gene: TRBJ2-7
abundance: .
v_gene: TRBV7-9
len: 15
d_gene: .
CDR3nt: TGTGCCAGCAGCCCTAGGGGGCGCGGGACCTACGAGCAGTACTTC
CDR3aa: CASSPRGRGTYEQYF

j_gene: TRBJ2-3
abundance: .
v_gene: TRBV4-1
len: 15
d_gene: TRBD1
CDR3nt: TGCGCCAGCAGCCAAGGGGACAGGGGAGTTGATACGCAGTATTTT
CDR3aa: CASSQGDRGVDTQYF

j_gene: TRBJ1-5
abundance: .
v_gene: TRBV28
len: 13
d_gene: .
CDR3nt: TGTGCCAGCAGGGCCGGTTGGGATCAGCCCCAGCATTTT
CDR3aa: CASRAGWDQPQHF

j_gene: TRBJ2-3
abundance: .
v_gene: TRBV28
len: 14
d_gene: .
CDR3nt: TGTGCCAGCAGGGGTTTGAGGGGCACAGATACGCAGTATTTT
CDR3aa: CASRGLRGTDTQYF

j_gene: TRBJ2-3
abundance: .
v_gene: TRBV4-1
len: 14
d_gene: .
CDR3nt: TGCGCCAGCAGCCTGGGCGGGAGCACAGATACGCAGTATTTT
CDR3aa: CASSLGGSTDTQYF

j_gene: TRBJ2-1
abundance: once
v_gene: TRBV9
len: 15
d_gene: .
CDR3nt: TGTGCCAGCAGCGTAGCCGAGATCTCCTACAATGAGCAGTTCTTC
CDR3aa: CASSVAEISYNEQFF

j_gene: TRBJ1-1
abundance: .
v_gene: TRBV7-3
len: 14
d_gene: TRBD1
CDR3nt: TGTGCCAGCAGACTGGACAGGGGAGACACTGAAGCTTTCTTT
CDR3aa: CASRLDRGDTEAFF